There are many counts of the clone carrying this T cell receptor (beta chain). The data are from a study of T cell repertoires in cytomegalovirus infection. MiXCR was run by TCRdb on the reads, yielding one entry per CDR3 protein. This table holds 210,000 or so distinct CDR3 sequences, approximately 7% found once. V gave up 7 bases and J gave up 11 bases, with 17 bases separating them. This CDR3 has 12 residues. Germline CDR1 reads MDHEN; CDR2 reads SYDVKM. Sequencing input: PBMCs. The clonotype was recovered from a human donor in good health (CMV status not recorded). Some clones in this sample may be carry-over from other donors' samples. V and J are TRBV28 and TRBJ1-1; D unclear. DNA of the CDR3: TGTGCCAGCACCACGGGGAGTGAGCGCGCTTTCTTT. Amino acid sequence: CASTTGSERAFF.